Listed below are T cell receptor beta chains from one sample, sequenced in a study of cytomegalovirus exposure and HLA in healthy donors. Profiled with immunoSEQ multiplex PCR; TCRdb holds only in-frame clones, not every one. The data contain over 120,000 clones, 80% of them seen just once; the ten biggest clones take up roughly 2.9%. Sample: PBMCs. Receptor source: a woman between 25 and 40 years old in good health and CMV-seronegative. CDR3s include the opening cysteine and the closing phenylalanine or tryptophan. Fields, in order: CDR3 protein, CDR3 DNA, D gene, clone size, J gene, V gene. A D gene is named only where the DNA matches it firmly. Not all rows give a size; the values are once, few, many and, for expanded clones, a class.

CDR3: CASSSNRGQFYGYTF; DNA: TGTGCCAGCAGCTCAAACAGGGGACAGTTCTATGGCTACACCTTC; D: TRBD1; size: once; J: TRBJ1-2; V: TRBV5-5
CDR3: CASSLRGYEQYF; DNA: TGCGCCAGCAGCTTGCGAGGCTACGAGCAGTACTTC; D: -; size: -; J: TRBJ2-7; V: TRBV5-1
CDR3: CASSHRQAISYNSPLHF; DNA: TGCGCCAGCAGCCACAGACAGGCGATCTCCTATAATTCACCCCTCCACTTT; D: -; size: once; J: TRBJ1-6; V: TRBV4-3
CDR3: CASSEEWGGGPNEKLFF; DNA: TGTGCCAGCAGTGAAGAATGGGGTGGAGGACCTAATGAAAAACTGTTTTTT; D: -; size: -; J: TRBJ1-4; V: TRBV6-1
CDR3: CASSPQGLGGLAGGISYNEQFF; DNA: TGTGCCAGCAGCCCGCAGGGACTAGGGGGACTAGCGGGAGGTATTTCCTACAATGAGCAGTTCTTC; D: TRBD2; size: -; J: TRBJ2-1; V: TRBV4-2
CDR3: CATSRDPSVNTEAFF; DNA: TGTGCCACCAGCAGAGATCCCAGTGTGAACACTGAAGCTTTCTTT; D: -; size: -; J: TRBJ1-1; V: TRBV15
CDR3: CASSGGQGAPGYTF; DNA: TGTGCCAGCAGTGGGGGACAGGGGGCGCCTGGCTACACCTTC; D: TRBD1; size: -; J: TRBJ1-2; V: TRBV25-1
CDR3: CASSARQGAGTDTQYF; DNA: TGCGCCAGCAGCGCTCGACAGGGGGCCGGCACAGATACGCAGTATTTT; D: TRBD1; size: -; J: TRBJ2-3; V: TRBV5-1
CDR3: CASCDRNCREAFF; DNA: TGTGCCAGCTGTGACAGGAACTGTCGTGAAGCTTTCTTT; D: -; size: once; J: TRBJ1-1; V: TRBV18
CDR3: CASSDSASGSPDTQYF; DNA: TGTGCCAGCAGTGACTCGGCTAGCGGGAGTCCAGATACGCAGTATTTT; D: TRBD2; size: -; J: TRBJ2-3; V: TRBV6-4
CDR3: CASSLTGSSYNSPLHF; DNA: TGTGCCAGCAGCTTAACGGGGAGCTCCTATAATTCACCCCTCCACTTT; D: -; size: -; J: TRBJ1-6; V: TRBV7-3
CDR3: CASSGHAGEQYF; DNA: TGTGCCAGCAGCGGCCACGCGGGCGAGCAGTACTTC; D: -; size: -; J: TRBJ2-7; V: TRBV7-2
CDR3: CAISEALDEQFF; DNA: TGTGCCATCAGTGAGGCGCTCGATGAGCAGTTCTTC; D: -; size: -; J: TRBJ2-1; V: TRBV10-3
CDR3: CAWSVARGETQYF; DNA: TGTGCCTGGAGTGTCGCCAGGGGGGAGACCCAGTACTTC; D: TRBD1; size: -; J: TRBJ2-5; V: TRBV30
CDR3: CASSPPDSPNYGYTF; DNA: TGTGCCAGCAGCCCGCCCGACAGTCCTAACTATGGCTACACCTTC; D: -; size: -; J: TRBJ1-2; V: TRBV7-6